The sequence of this T cell receptor beta chain was determined in a study of blood T cell repertoires in COVID-19. This CDR3 is 13 amino acids long. The germline V and J ends were trimmed by 8 bases and 2 bases, with 12 bases remaining between them. The V gene's germline CDR1 is SGHTA and CDR2 FQGNSA. The protocol was immunoSEQ multiplex PCR, while the TCRdb copy is restricted to in-frame clones and leaves out a portion. The sample gives around 140,000 clones, 84% of which show up once; less than 9% is in the top ten. Sequencing used peripheral blood. This clonotype was sampled from a man aged 25-45 years with COVID-19, enrolled during active disease. The V and J genes are TRBV7-2 and TRBJ1-1; TRBD1 might be the D (5 bases). The CDR3 DNA is TGTGCCAGCGGGAGGGACGGAAACACTGAAGCTTTCTTT. Translation gives CASGRDGNTEAFF.